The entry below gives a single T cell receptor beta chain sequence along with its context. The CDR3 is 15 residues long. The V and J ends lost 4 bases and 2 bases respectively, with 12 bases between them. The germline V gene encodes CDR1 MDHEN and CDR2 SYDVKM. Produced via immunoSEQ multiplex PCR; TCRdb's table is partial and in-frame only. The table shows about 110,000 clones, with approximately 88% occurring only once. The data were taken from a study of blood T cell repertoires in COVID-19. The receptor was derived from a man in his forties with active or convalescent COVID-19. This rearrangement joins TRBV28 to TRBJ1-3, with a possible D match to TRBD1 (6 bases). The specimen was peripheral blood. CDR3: CASSSGVWAGNTIYF. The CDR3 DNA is TGTGCCAGCAGTTCAGGGGTTTGGGCTGGAAACACCATATATTTT.